Detailed here is one T cell receptor beta chain. This sample was taken from a study of technical replicates of blood from a few donors. V was clipped by 4 bases and J by 1 base, with 13 bases between them. The CDR3 is 15 residues long. Germline values: CDR1 MNHEY, CDR2 SVGAGI. Sequencing used immunoSEQ multiplex PCR; TCRdb keeps in-frame clones, though not all of them. The sample lists more than 65,000 clones, about 96% occurring once. This receptor was taken from a human donor in good health. The chain is built from TRBV6-5 and TRBJ2-5; possible D gene TRBD2, 5 bases. The specimen sequenced was T cells isolated from PBMCs. The CDR3 bases are TGTGCCAGCAGTTCGTCCTGGACTCGCCAAGAGACCCAGTACTTC. It is translated as CASSSSWTRQETQYF.